This entry concerns a single T cell receptor (beta chain). The source of the sample is a study of T cell responses to AZD1222 COVID-19 vaccine. Study summary: Second-dose recipients at about 4 or about 12 weeks were treated as one pooled group.

Sequencing used immunoSEQ multiplex PCR; TCRdb keeps in-frame clones, though not all of them. The data hold about 55,000 clones, with roughly nine tenths observed a single time. Sequenced material: peripheral blood, taken on day 0 of AZD1222 vaccination. The receptor was isolated from an adult in good health.

The CDR3 DNA sequence: TGTGCCAGCAGCTCCCCGGGGGGGAATTCACCCCTCCACTTT. Amino acid sequence: CASSSPGGNSPLHF. The chain employs TRBV7-9 and TRBJ1-6; tentative D call: TRBD1 (5 bases). The V gene's germline CDR1 is SEHNR and CDR2 FQNEAQ (reference sequence). The CDR3 has 14 residues. V lost 4 bases and J lost 7, with 11 bases in between.